This is a list of T cell receptor beta chains from one sample in a study of T cell changes during pregnancy in multiple sclerosis. The protocol was immunoSEQ multiplex PCR, while the TCRdb copy is restricted to in-frame clones and leaves out a portion. The sample records roughly 90,000 clones, around 93% being singletons. Sequenced here: peripheral blood, sampled in the third trimester of pregnancy. These receptors came from a female donor with multiple sclerosis, enrolled in a pregnancy study. The CDR3 runs from the conserved cysteine through the conserved F or W. D genes are given only for firm matches. Clone size appears in some rows only: once, few, many, or a class for an expanded clone.

D gene	V gene	J gene	clone size	CDR3 DNA	CDR3 protein
TRBD1	TRBV19	TRBJ2-5	.	TGTGCCAGTAGTCGGACAGGGTCGGAGACCCAGTACTTC	CASSRTGSETQYF
.	TRBV10-3	TRBJ2-7	.	TGTGCCATCTCGACAGTCGGTTTGAACGAGCAGTACTTC	CAISTVGLNEQYF
TRBD1	TRBV28	TRBJ1-5	.	TGTGCCAGCAGTCTCGGACAGGGGAGTCTGTTCACGCAGCCCCAGCATTTT	CASSLGQGSLFTQPQHF
.	TRBV5-4	TRBJ2-1	.	TGTGCCAGCAGCCCCTCTGACAGTAGCTCCTACAATGAGCAGTTCTTC	CASSPSDSSSYNEQFF
TRBD2	TRBV19	TRBJ2-1	.	TGTGCCAGTAGGAGTCGCGGGAGCGGTTTGGAGCAGTTCTTC	CASRSRGSGLEQFF
TRBD1	TRBV4-1	TRBJ2-7	.	TGCGCCAGCAGCCATCAGACAGGGGCCTCCTACGAGCAGTACTTC	CASSHQTGASYEQYF
.	TRBV5-1	TRBJ2-2	.	TGCGCCAGCAGCGTCCTTAGGGAGTGGAACACCGGGGAGCTGTTTTTT	CASSVLREWNTGELFF
TRBD1	TRBV6-5	TRBJ2-2	.	TGTGCCAGCAGCGGGACAGGGTTACTAACCGGGGAGCTGTTTTTT	CASSGTGLLTGELFF
TRBD2	TRBV29-1	TRBJ2-1	.	TGCAGCGCTGAGGGACTAGCGGCTACTAGCTCCTACAATGAGCAGTTCTTC	CSAEGLAATSSYNEQFF
TRBD2	TRBV2	TRBJ2-5	.	TGTGCCAGCAGCCCGCTTAGCGGGAGGGCCCAAGAGACCCAGTACTTC	CASSPLSGRAQETQYF
TRBD1	TRBV29-1	TRBJ2-7	.	TGCAGCGTCGTTCCAAGCGGACAGGGCTACGAGCAGTACTTC	CSVVPSGQGYEQYF
.	TRBV19	TRBJ1-4	.	TGTGCCAGTAGCATCATGACAGACGCCCATTTGACGAAACTGTTTTTT	CASSIMTDAHLTKLFF
TRBD2	TRBV18	TRBJ2-3	.	TGTGCCAGCTCACCCCTGGGACTAGCGGGCTTCACAGATACGCAGTATTTT	CASSPLGLAGFTDTQYF
TRBD1	TRBV28	TRBJ2-1	.	TGTGCCAGCAAGGGGGCATACGTTTACAATGAGCAGTTCTTC	CASKGAYVYNEQFF
.	TRBV14	TRBJ2-1	.	TGTGCCAGCAGCCAAGTTGACAGCGAGCAGTTCTTC	CASSQVDSEQFF
TRBD1	TRBV15	TRBJ1-5	.	TGTGCCACCCAACCTTCTGGGGGACAGGGGAATCAGCCCCAGCATTTT	CATQPSGGQGNQPQHF
.	TRBV7-2	TRBJ2-7	.	TGTGCCAGCAGGTTAGAGCCATCGGCCTACGAGCAGTACTTC	CASRLEPSAYEQYF
TRBD2	TRBV2	TRBJ2-7	.	TGTGCCAGCAGTGGGACTAGCGGGGAAACCTACGAGCAGTACTTC	CASSGTSGETYEQYF
.	TRBV27	TRBJ1-2	.	TGTGCCAGCAGTTTATCGGGCGGGGTCTTACACTATGGCTACACCTTC	CASSLSGGVLHYGYTF
.	TRBV5-1	TRBJ1-2	once	TGCGCCAGCAGCCTTGACATACGGGGGAGAACTAACTATGGCTACACCTTC	CASSLDIRGRTNYGYTF
TRBD2	TRBV28	TRBJ2-7	.	TGTGCCAGCAGTTCCCCCCTGAGCGGGGAGGGCCAAACGCCTCACGAGCAGTACTTC	CASSSPLSGEGQTPHEQYF
.	TRBV2	TRBJ1-5	.	TGTGCCAGCAGTGAGAGAGGAGCGTGGGGCAATCAGCCCCAGCATTTT	CASSERGAWGNQPQHF
.	TRBV5-1	TRBJ2-7	once	TGCGCCAGCAGCTTGGGCCAGGACTACGAGCAGTACTTC	CASSLGQDYEQYF